What follows describes a single T cell receptor beta chain. Germline V CDR1 and CDR2: SGHVS, FQNEAQ. Trimming left V 1 base short and J 4 bases short, with 8 bases between. CDR3 length: 14 residues. Repertoires were generated with immunoSEQ multiplex PCR, while TCRdb's copy carries only in-frame clones and drops some. This sample has about 120,000 clones, with roughly 88% found just once. This sample was included in a study of T cell responses to AZD1222 COVID-19 vaccine. The J gene is TRBJ1-5, the V gene TRBV7-8, with D uncertain. Source: peripheral blood, taken on day 0 of AZD1222 vaccination. This TCR came from an adult in good health. CDR3 loop: CASSLVGINQPQHF. As DNA, the CDR3 is TGTGCCAGCAGCTTAGTTGGGATAAATCAGCCCCAGCATTTT.